These 19 T cell receptor beta chains were all obtained from the same sample, sequenced in a study of sequential checkpoint blockade in melanoma. The protocol was immunoSEQ multiplex PCR, while the TCRdb copy is restricted to in-frame clones and leaves out a portion. This table holds about 11,000 clones, approximately 72% found once. The treatment denotes: randomized to nivolumab then ipilimumab (arm A) or the reverse (arm B). This specimen consisted of CD8+ T cells sorted from blood (inferred from file names), obtained from a patient given nivolumab and ipilimumab in sequence. Receptor source: a human donor with melanoma.

The genes are TRBV6-5 and TRBJ1-1; perhaps TRBD1 as D (5 bases). Germline CDR1 is MNHEY and CDR2 is SVGAGI. The CDR3 is made up of 13 amino acids. Trimming cost V 5 bases and J 3 bases, with 10 bases left between them. CDR3 sequence (DNA): TGTGCCAGCAGTCGGGGGGAGTACACTGAAGCTTTCTTT. Its protein is CASSRGEYTEAFF.

This chain joins TRBV4-1 and TRBJ1-5, with D uncertain. The germline V gene encodes CDR1 MGHRA and CDR2 YSYEKL. V lost 1 base, J lost 2 bases, and 9 bases lay in between. The CDR3 runs 15 residues. CDR3 sequence reads: CASSQGGGGNQPQHF. The CDR3 DNA sequence: TGCGCCAGCAGCCAAGGGGGAGGAGGCAATCAGCCCCAGCATTTT.

This clone was recorded only once. The V gene is TRBV21-1, the J gene TRBJ2-3; TRBD2, the D gene given by the table, was not confirmed from the DNA. TRBV21-1 is shown as a pseudogene. The CDR3 sequence is 15 residues long. CDR3 amino acids: CASSSQEREVFGQYF. DNA for the CDR3: TGTGCCAGCAGCAGTCAAGAGCGGGAAGTGTTCGGGCAGTATTTT.

In its sample, this clone was seen a few times. The J gene is TRBJ2-2, the V gene TRBV11-2; weak D call: TRBD2 (7 bases). This CDR3 has 17 amino acids. Germline V gene lookup returns CDR1 SGHAT and CDR2 FQNNGV. V lost 5 bases to trimming and J lost 5 bases, with 21 bases between them. CDR3 DNA: TGTGCCAGCAGCCTACCCCCCGGGGGGCGACGAACCGGGGAGCTGTTTTTT. Amino acids: CASSLPPGGRRTGELFF.

The chain uses TRBV27 and TRBJ2-7; possible D gene TRBD1, 6 bases. Germline CDR1 MNHEY, CDR2 SMNVEV (reference sequence). The ends were cut back, 5 bases at V and 7 bases at J, with 15 bases in the middle. The CDR3 is 13 residues long. The CDR3 region has the DNA TGTGCCAGCAGTCCCGGGACACCCGGTGAGCAGTACTTC. Protein: CASSPGTPGEQYF.

This sequence joins TRBV5-1 and TRBJ2-1; 11 bases are shared with TRBD2. Germline trimming cut 2 bases from V and 1 base from J; bases unmatched to any gene: 5. The germline V gene has CDR1 SGHRS and CDR2 YFSETQ. The CDR3 runs to 17 residues. CDR3 nucleotide sequence: TGCGCCAGCAGCTTTTTGACTAGCGGGGCATCCTACAATGAGCAGTTCTTC. Its protein product is CASSFLTSGASYNEQFF.

The rearrangement joins TRBV27 to TRBJ2-7, with D possibly being TRBD2 (5 bases). This CDR3 region has 13 residues. The ends were cut back, 3 bases at V and 6 bases at J, with 12 bases in the middle. The germline gives CDR1 MNHEY, CDR2 SMNVEV (reference sequence). The CDR3 region is CASSLRRSSEQYF. The CDR3 DNA follows: TGTGCCAGCAGTTTGCGGAGGAGCTCCGAGCAGTACTTC.

This clone was seen just once. This CDR3 is CASSYRDRNYGYTF. For the CDR3, the DNA is TGTGCCAGCAGCTACCGGGACAGGAACTATGGCTACACCTTC. The chain is built from TRBV5-4 and TRBJ1-2; 8 nucleotides align to TRBD1. With V trimmed by 3 bases and J by 2 bases, 3 bases remained unmatched. The CDR3 length is 14 residues. The germline gives CDR1 SGHNT, CDR2 YYREEE (reference sequence).

This chain joins TRBV25-1 and TRBJ2-7; 7 positions match TRBD2. Per the germline V gene, CDR1 is MGHDK and CDR2 is SYGVNS. J was trimmed by 3 bases and V by 6 bases; bases with no gene match: 11. The CDR3 consists of 15 residues. The CDR3 region is CASRASGGVFYEQYF. As DNA, the CDR3 is TGTGCCAGCAGGGCCTCGGGGGGAGTCTTCTACGAGCAGTACTTC.

This chain connects TRBV10-2 to TRBJ2-3, with D possibly matching TRBD2 (6 bases). CDR3 length: 14 amino acids. Between the trimmed V and J ends, which lost 5 bases and 0 bases, there was a span of 9 bases. Germline CDR1 is WSHSY and CDR2 is SAAADI. The CDR3 sequence is CASSLAVSTDTQYF. DNA of the CDR3: TGCGCCAGCAGTTTAGCGGTCAGCACAGATACGCAGTATTTT.

This clone appeared once. The CDR3 spells CAISGSRETYEQYF. In DNA form, the CDR3 reads TGTGCCATCAGTGGCTCCAGGGAAACCTACGAGCAGTACTTC. The V call is TRBV10-3, the J call TRBJ2-7; tentatively, D is TRBD1 (5 bases). Trimming pared 4 bases from V and 2 bases from J, leaving 12 bases between. The CDR3 length is 14 residues. Germline CDR1 and CDR2: ENHRY and SYGVKD.

The V call is TRBV5-4, the J call TRBJ1-1, with D tentatively TRBD1 (6 bases). The CDR3 contains 14 residues. Germline values: CDR1 SGHNT, CDR2 YYREEE (reference sequence). Deletions cut 4 bases from V and 0 bases from J, with 10 bases between. CDR3 region: CASSSGQMNTEAFF. In DNA form, the CDR3 reads TGTGCCAGCAGCAGCGGACAGATGAACACTGAAGCTTTCTTT.

The chain employs TRBV2 and TRBJ2-7, with 8 bases lining up with TRBD2. The J segment lost 3 bases and the V segment lost 3 bases, leaving 7 bases of the junction unmatched. Germline CDR1 reads SNHLY; CDR2 reads FYNNEI. The CDR3 is 15 amino acids. CDR3 coding DNA: TGTGCCAGCAGTGACGATTTAAGCGGGAGCTACGAGCAGTACTTC. This translates into CASSDDLSGSYEQYF.

The genes are TRBV4-1 and TRBJ2-3; 11 nucleotides agree with TRBD2. This CDR3 is built from 20 residues. The V gene end was trimmed by 3 bases and the J gene end by 6 bases; junction bases not matched to a gene: 20. Germline assignment: CDR1 MGHRA and CDR2 YSYEKL. This chain's CDR3 is CASSHSEYPGLAAPGDTQYF. The CDR3 DNA reads as TGCGCCAGCAGCCACTCCGAATACCCGGGACTAGCGGCCCCCGGGGATACGCAGTATTTT.

V and J are TRBV7-8 and TRBJ2-7, with D possibly TRBD1 on 5 matching bases. The CDR3 sequence is 13 residues long. Germline CDR1 and CDR2: SGHVS and FQNEAQ. The V end lost 3 bases, the J end lost 4 bases, and 10 bases lay between the germline ends. The CDR3 region has the DNA TGTGCCAGCAGCTTGTCGCAGGGTTACGAGCAGTACTTC. This gives the protein CASSLSQGYEQYF.

CDR3: CAWSVARTDTQYF. CDR3 bases: TGTGCCTGGAGTGTTGCGCGGACAGATACGCAGTATTTT. The chain links TRBV30 to TRBJ2-3; D call uncertain. Germline V gene sequence: CDR1 GTSNPN, CDR2 SVGIG (reference sequence). The CDR3 extends over 13 amino acids. Trimming removed 0 bases at V and 3 bases at J, with 7 bases between.

The chain has TRBV18 and TRBJ2-5; D gene unclear. The DNA end lines up better with TRBJ2-7; the J call may be wrong. Germline values: CDR1 KGHSH, CDR2 LQKENI. There are 15 residues in the CDR3. This CDR3 is CASSPEVTFAYEQYF. The CDR3 nucleotides read TGTGCCAGCTCACCTGAGGTTACCTTTGCCTACGAGCAGTACTTC.

This clone has a handful of counts. The V call is TRBV28, the J call TRBJ2-7; TRBD1 is a possible D gene (6 bases). The CDR3 sequence is 13 residues long. Germline assignment: CDR1 MDHEN and CDR2 SYDVKM. With 5 bases removed from V and 0 bases from J, the gap between germline ends came to 8 bases. CDR3 in DNA: TGTGCCAGCAGTCTGGACAGCTCCTACGAGCAGTACTTC. As protein: CASSLDSSYEQYF.

The chain uses TRBV6-5 and TRBJ2-1; 7 nucleotides align to TRBD2. The CDR3 runs 14 residues. CDR1 and CDR2 from the germline V gene are MNHEY and SVGAGI. V shed 0 bases, J shed 10 bases, and the junction held 6 bases outside the gene matches. The CDR3 sequence is CASSYSTSPGEQFF. The DNA for the CDR3 is TGTGCCAGCAGTTACTCGACTAGCCCGGGAGAGCAGTTCTTC.